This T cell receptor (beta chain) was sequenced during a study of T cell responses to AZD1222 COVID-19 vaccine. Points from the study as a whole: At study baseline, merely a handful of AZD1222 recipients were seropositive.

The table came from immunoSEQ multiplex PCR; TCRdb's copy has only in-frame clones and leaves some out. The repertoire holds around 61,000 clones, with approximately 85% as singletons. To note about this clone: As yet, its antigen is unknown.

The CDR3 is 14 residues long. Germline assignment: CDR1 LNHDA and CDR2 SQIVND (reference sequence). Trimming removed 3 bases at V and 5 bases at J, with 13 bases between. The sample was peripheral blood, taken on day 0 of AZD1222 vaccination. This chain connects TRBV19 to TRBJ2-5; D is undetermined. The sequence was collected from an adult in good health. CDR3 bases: TGTGCCAGTAGTATGTGGTCGATGGGGGAGACCCAGTACTTC. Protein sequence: CASSMWSMGETQYF. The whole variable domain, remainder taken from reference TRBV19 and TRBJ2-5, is DGGITQSPKYLFRKEGQNVTLSCEQNLNHDAMYWYRQDPGQGLRLIYYSQIVNDFQKGDIAEGYSVSREKKESFPLTVTSAQKNPTAFYLCASSMWSMGETQYFGPGTRLLVL.